Listed below are T cell receptor beta chains from one sample, sequenced in a study of OX40 agonist ivuxolimab in advanced cancers. Using immunoSEQ multiplex PCR, the repertoire was profiled, and TCRdb retains in-frame clones only, with some absent. The sample holds tens of thousands of clones, approximately 81% seen once. Material: CD4+ or CD8+ T cells sorted from blood, obtained in a trial of the OX40 agonist ivuxolimab. These receptors came from an adult with an advanced solid tumor such as melanoma, head and neck, liver or kidney cancer. Both conserved end residues are part of each CDR3. The D gene is left open where the match is weak. Expanded clones get a size class; other rows say once, few or many, or leave the size out.

17 TRBD1 TRBJ1-5 TRBV19 - CASTETRTGVRNQPQHF TGTGCCAGTACCGAAACGAGGACAGGGGTACGCAATCAGCCCCAGCATTTT
14 - TRBJ1-2 TRBV4-1 few CASSQRGMNYGYTF TGCGCCAGCAGCCAAAGGGGGATGAACTATGGCTACACCTTC
14 - TRBJ1-1 TRBV19 - CASSIGVLNTEAFF TGTGCCAGTAGTATAGGGGTCTTGAACACTGAAGCTTTCTTT
15 TRBD1 TRBJ1-3 TRBV9 few CASSPGGGTGNTIYF TGTGCCAGCAGCCCAGGGGGGGGCACTGGAAACACCATATATTTT
14 - TRBJ2-5 TRBV7-7 - CASSGSGNRETQYF TGTGCCAGCAGCGGTTCGGGTAACAGGGAGACCCAGTACTTC
15 TRBD2 TRBJ2-1 TRBV11-3 - CASSSRAGAYNEQFF TGTGCCAGCAGCTCGAGGGCGGGGGCCTACAATGAGCAGTTCTTC
13 TRBD1 TRBJ1-5 TRBV6-1 - CASTRGSNQPQHF TGTGCCAGCACCAGGGGGAGTAATCAGCCCCAGCATTTT
13 TRBD1 TRBJ1-2 TRBV6-5 - CASSQGAHYGYTF TGTGCCAGCAGCCAGGGGGCTCACTATGGCTACACCTTC
12 - TRBJ1-1 TRBV6-5 - CASRHRDTEAFF TGTGCCAGCAGACATCGAGACACTGAAGCTTTCTTT
14 - TRBJ1-5 TRBV10-3 - CAISENVGGQPQHF TGTGCCATCAGTGAGAATGTAGGGGGGCAGCCCCAGCATTTT
15 TRBD1 TRBJ2-7 TRBV6-5 - CASSSDRGRGYEQYF TGTGCCAGCAGTTCGGACAGGGGGCGCGGCTACGAGCAGTACTTC
14 - TRBJ2-5 TRBV27 - CASSFSATRATQYF TGTGCCAGCAGTTTTTCCGCGACTAGGGCGACCCAGTACTTC
18 - TRBJ2-1 TRBV28 - CASSSFLKTARGPNEQFF TGTGCCAGCAGCAGTTTCCTCAAAACAGCGAGGGGTCCCAATGAGCAGTTCTTC
14 - TRBJ2-7 TRBV7-9 few CASTLRGFTYEQYF TGTGCCAGCACCCTACGGGGGTTCACCTACGAGCAGTACTTC
14 - TRBJ1-2 TRBV27 - CASSPRDLLHGYTF TGTGCCAGCAGTCCCCGGGACCTTCTGCATGGCTACACCTTC
14 - TRBJ2-7 TRBV6-1 - CASRKTALSYEQYF TGTGCCAGCAGAAAAACGGCCCTCTCCTACGAGCAGTACTTC
15 TRBD1 TRBJ1-1 TRBV18 - CASSPLGQGNTEAFF TGTGCCAGCTCACCGTTGGGACAGGGTAACACTGAAGCTTTCTTT
17 TRBD1 TRBJ2-7 TRBV14 - CASSQDIPGQGIYEQYF TGTGCCAGCAGCCAAGATATACCGGGACAGGGAATCTACGAGCAGTACTTC
13 - TRBJ1-1 TRBV14 - CASSPTLWGEAFF TGTGCCAGCAGCCCAACTTTGTGGGGAGAAGCTTTCTTT
14 - TRBJ1-1 TRBV7-2 - CASSYFGGNTEAFF TGTGCCAGCAGCTACTTCGGGGGGAACACTGAAGCTTTCTTT
14 - TRBJ1-5 TRBV10-3 - CAISEGGGGQPQHF TGTGCCATCAGTGAGGGGGGGGGCGGTCAGCCCCAGCATTTT
15 - TRBJ1-5 TRBV19 - CASRMGSDSNQPQHF TGTGCCAGTAGGATGGGCAGCGATAGCAATCAGCCCCAGCATTTT